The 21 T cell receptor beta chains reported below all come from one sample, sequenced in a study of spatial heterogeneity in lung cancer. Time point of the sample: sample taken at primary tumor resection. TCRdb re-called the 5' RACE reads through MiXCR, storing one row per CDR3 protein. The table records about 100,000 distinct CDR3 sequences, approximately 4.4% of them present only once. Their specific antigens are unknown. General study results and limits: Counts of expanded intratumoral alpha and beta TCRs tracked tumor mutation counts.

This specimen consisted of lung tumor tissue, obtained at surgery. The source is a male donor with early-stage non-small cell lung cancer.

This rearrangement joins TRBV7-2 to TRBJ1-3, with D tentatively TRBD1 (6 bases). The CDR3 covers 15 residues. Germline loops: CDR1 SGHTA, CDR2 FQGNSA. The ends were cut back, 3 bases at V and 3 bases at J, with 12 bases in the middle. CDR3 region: CASSLMGGVGNTIYF. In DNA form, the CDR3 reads TGTGCCAGCAGCTTGATGGGGGGCGTTGGAAACACCATATATTTT.

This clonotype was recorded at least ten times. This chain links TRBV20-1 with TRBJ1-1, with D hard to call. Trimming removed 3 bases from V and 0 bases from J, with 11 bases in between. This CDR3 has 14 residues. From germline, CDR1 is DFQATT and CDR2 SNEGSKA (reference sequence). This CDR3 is CSARETRMNTEAFF. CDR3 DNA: TGCAGTGCTAGGGAAACAAGAATGAACACTGAAGCTTTCTTT.

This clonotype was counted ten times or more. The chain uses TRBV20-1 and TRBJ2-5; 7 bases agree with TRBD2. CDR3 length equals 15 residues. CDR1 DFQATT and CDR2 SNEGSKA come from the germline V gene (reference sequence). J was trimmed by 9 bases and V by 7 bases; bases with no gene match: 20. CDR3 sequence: CSGDLLAKTSVAQYF. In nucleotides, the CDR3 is TGCAGTGGAGATTTACTAGCGAAAACATCAGTGGCCCAGTACTTC.

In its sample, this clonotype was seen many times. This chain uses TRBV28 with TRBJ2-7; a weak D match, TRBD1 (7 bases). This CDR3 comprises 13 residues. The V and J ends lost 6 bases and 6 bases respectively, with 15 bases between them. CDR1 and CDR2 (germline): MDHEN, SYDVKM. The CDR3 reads CASSNRGLREQYF. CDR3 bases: TGTGCCAGCAGCAACAGGGGACTCCGCGAGCAGTACTTC.

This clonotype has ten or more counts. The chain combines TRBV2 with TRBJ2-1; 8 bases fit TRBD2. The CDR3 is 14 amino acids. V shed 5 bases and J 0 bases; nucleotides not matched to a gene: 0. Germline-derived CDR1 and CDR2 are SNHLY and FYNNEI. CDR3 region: CASSREGSYNEQFF. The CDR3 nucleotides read TGTGCCAGCAGTCGGGAGGGCTCCTACAATGAGCAGTTCTTC. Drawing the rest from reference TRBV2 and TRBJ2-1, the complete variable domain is EPEVTQTPSHQVTQMGQEVILRCVPISNHLYFYWYRQILGQKVEFLVSFYNNEISEKSEIFDDQFSVERPDGSNFTLKIRSTKLEDSAMYFCASSREGSYNEQFFGPGTRLTVL.

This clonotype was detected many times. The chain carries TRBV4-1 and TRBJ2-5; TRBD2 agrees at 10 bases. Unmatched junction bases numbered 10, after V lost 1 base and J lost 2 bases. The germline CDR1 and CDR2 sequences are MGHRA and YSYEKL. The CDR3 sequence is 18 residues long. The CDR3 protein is CASSQVLAGEETQETQYF. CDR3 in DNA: TGCGCCAGCAGCCAAGTCCTAGCGGGAGAGGAGACTCAAGAGACCCAGTACTTC.

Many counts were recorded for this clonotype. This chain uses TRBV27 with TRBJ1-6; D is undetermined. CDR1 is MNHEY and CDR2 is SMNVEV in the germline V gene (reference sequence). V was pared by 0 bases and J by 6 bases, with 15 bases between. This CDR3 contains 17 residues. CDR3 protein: CASSLSGYSASNSPLHF. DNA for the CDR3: TGTGCCAGCAGTTTATCTGGATACAGCGCTTCTAATTCACCCCTCCACTTT.

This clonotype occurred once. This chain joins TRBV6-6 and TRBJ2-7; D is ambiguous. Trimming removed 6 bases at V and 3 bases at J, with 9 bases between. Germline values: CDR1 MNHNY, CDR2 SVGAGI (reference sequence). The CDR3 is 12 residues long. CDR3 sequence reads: CASRPQSYEQYF. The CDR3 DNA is TGTGCCAGCAGACCACAGAGCTACGAGCAGTACTTC.

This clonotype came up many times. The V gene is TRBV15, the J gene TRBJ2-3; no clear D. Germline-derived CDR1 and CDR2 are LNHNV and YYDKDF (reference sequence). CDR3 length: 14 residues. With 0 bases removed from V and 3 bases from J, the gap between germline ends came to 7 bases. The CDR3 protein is CATSRDPATDTQYF. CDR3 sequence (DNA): TGTGCCACCAGCAGAGATCCCGCAACAGATACGCAGTATTTT. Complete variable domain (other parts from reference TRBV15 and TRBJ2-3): DAMVIQNPRYQVTQFGKPVTLSCSQTLNHNVMYWYQQKSSQAPKLLFHYYDKDFNNEADTPDNFQSRRPNTSFCFLDIRSPGLGDTAMYLCATSRDPATDTQYFGPGTRLTVL.

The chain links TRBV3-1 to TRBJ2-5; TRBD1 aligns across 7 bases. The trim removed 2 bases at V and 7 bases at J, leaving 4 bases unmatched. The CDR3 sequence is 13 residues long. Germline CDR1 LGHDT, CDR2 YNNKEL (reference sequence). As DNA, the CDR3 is TGTGCCAGCAGCCAAACAGGGGACGGGACCCAGTACTTC. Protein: CASSQTGDGTQYF.

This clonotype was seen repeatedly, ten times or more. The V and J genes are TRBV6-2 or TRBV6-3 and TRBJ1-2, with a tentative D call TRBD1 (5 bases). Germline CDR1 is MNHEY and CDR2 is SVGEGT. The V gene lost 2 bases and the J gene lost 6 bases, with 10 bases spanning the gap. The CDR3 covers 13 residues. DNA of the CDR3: TGTGCCAGCAGTTACGCTTTAGGGGATGGCTACACCTTC. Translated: CASSYALGDGYTF.

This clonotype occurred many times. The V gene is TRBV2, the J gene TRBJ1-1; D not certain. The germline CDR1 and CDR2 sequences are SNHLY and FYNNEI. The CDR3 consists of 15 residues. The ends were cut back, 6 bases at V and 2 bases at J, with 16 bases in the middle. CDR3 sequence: CASSLRRGRNTEAFF. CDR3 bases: TGTGCCAGCAGCCTCCGGAGAGGGAGAAACACTGAAGCTTTCTTT.

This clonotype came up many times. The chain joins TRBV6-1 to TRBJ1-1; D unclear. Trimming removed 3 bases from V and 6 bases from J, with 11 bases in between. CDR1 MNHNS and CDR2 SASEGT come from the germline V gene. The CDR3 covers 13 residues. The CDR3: CASSERAWPEAFF. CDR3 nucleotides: TGTGCCAGCAGTGAGAGGGCATGGCCTGAAGCTTTCTTT.

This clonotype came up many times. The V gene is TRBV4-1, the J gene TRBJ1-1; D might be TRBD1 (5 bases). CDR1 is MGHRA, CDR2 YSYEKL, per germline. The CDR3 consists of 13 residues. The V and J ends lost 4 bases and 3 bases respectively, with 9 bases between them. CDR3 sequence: CASSPWDDTEAFF. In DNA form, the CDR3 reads TGCGCCAGCAGCCCTTGGGACGACACTGAAGCTTTCTTT.

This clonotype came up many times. The CDR3 sequence is CASQPQGRWANEKLFF. CDR3 DNA: TGTGCCAGCCAACCCCAGGGGAGGTGGGCTAATGAAAAACTGTTTTTT. The chain has TRBV28 and TRBJ1-4; TRBD1 might be the D (6 bases). This CDR3 region has 16 residues. V dropped 8 bases and J dropped 3 bases, with 19 bases sitting between them. CDR1 MDHEN and CDR2 SYDVKM come from the germline V gene.

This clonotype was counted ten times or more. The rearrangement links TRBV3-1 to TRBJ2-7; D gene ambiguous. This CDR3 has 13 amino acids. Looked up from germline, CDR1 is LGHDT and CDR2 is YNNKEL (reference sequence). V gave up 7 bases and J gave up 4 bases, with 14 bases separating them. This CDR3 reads CASTPGLGYEQYF. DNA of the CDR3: TGTGCCAGCACGCCAGGTTTGGGGTACGAGCAGTACTTC.

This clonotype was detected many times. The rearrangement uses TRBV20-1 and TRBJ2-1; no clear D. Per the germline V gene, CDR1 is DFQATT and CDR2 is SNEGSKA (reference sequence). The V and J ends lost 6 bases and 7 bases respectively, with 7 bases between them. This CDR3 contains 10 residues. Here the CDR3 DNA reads TGCAGTGCATCCCGTAATGAGCAGTTCTTC. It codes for CSASRNEQFF.

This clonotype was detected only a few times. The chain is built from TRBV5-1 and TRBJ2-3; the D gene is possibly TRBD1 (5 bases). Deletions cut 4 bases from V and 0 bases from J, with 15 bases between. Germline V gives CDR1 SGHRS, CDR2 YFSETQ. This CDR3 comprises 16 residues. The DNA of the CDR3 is TGCGCCAGCAGCGAGACGACAGCCACTAGCACAGATACGCAGTATTTT. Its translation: CASSETTATSTDTQYF. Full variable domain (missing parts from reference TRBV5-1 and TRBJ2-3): KAGVTQTPRYLIKTRGQQVTLSCSPISGHRSVSWYQQTPGQGLQFLFEYFSETQRNKGNFPGRFSGRQFSNSRSEMNVSTLELGDSALYLCASSETTATSTDTQYFGPGTRLTVL.

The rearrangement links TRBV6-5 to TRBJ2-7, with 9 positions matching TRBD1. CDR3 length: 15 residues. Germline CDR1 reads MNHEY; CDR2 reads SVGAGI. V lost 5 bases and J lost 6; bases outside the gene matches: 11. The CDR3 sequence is CASSLTGGGVTEQYF. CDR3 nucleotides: TGTGCCAGCAGTCTAACAGGGGGCGGAGTAACCGAGCAGTACTTC.

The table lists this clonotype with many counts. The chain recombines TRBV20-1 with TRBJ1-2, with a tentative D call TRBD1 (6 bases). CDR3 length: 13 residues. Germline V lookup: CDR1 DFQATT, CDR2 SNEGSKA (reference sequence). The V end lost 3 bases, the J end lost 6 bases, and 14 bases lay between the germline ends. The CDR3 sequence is CSASREEGDGYTF. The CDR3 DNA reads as TGCAGTGCTAGCCGGGAGGAGGGGGATGGCTACACCTTC.

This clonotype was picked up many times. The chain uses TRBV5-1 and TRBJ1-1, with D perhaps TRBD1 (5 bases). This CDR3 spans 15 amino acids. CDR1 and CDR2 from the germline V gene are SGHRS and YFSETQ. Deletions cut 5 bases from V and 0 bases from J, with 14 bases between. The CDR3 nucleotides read TGCGCCAGCAGAATAGACAGCGAAATGAACACTGAAGCTTTCTTT. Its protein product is CASRIDSEMNTEAFF.